Below are 10 T cell receptor beta chains sequenced from a single sample in a study of T cell responses to AZD1222 COVID-19 vaccine. Libraries were prepared by immunoSEQ multiplex PCR; TCRdb keeps only in-frame clonotypes and omits some of them. The sample shows 55,000 to 75,000 clones, around nine tenths of them seen only once. The sequenced sample was peripheral blood, obtained on day 0 of AZD1222 vaccination. The receptors stem from an adult in good health.

This chain uses TRBV7-3 with TRBJ2-6, with 9 bases that match TRBD1. The junction had 9 bases not matched to a gene; V was cut back by 5 bases and J by 4 bases. The CDR3 loop spans 17 amino acids. The germline V gene has CDR1 SGHTA and CDR2 FQGTGA. For the CDR3, the DNA is TGTGCCAGCAGCCAGACAGGGGGGGCGGAAGGGGCCAACGTCCTGACTTTC. Its translation is CASSQTGGAEGANVLTF.

V and J are TRBV5-1 and TRBJ2-1; TRBD1 matches at 7 bases. The CDR3 runs to 13 residues. The trim removed 4 bases at V and 7 bases at J, leaving 5 bases unmatched. Germline CDR1 reads SGHRS; CDR2 reads YFSETQ. The CDR3 DNA reads TGCGCCAGCAGCGCACAGGGGAAGAATGAGCAGTTCTTC. It is translated as CASSAQGKNEQFF.

The CDR3 here is CASTQGGFGGYTF. CDR3 in DNA: TGTGCCAGCACCCAAGGAGGGTTCGGTGGCTACACCTTC. V usage is TRBV6-5 and J usage is TRBJ1-2; D gene uncertain. The germline V gene encodes CDR1 MNHEY and CDR2 SVGAGI. The V and J ends lost 7 bases and 7 bases respectively, with 16 bases between them. This CDR3 comprises 13 residues.

The chain has TRBV29-1 and TRBJ2-2; D may be TRBD1 (6 bases). Germline V gene sequence: CDR1 SQVTM, CDR2 ANQGSEA. The ends were cut back, 2 bases at V and 4 bases at J, with 14 bases in the middle. CDR3 length: 15 amino acids. This CDR3 reads CSVELGQGRTGELFF. The CDR3 DNA sequence: TGCAGCGTTGAATTGGGTCAGGGGCGCACCGGGGAGCTGTTTTTT.

The CDR3 protein is CASSDPRGGANTQYF. CDR3 bases: TGCGCCAGCAGTGACCCGCGCGGGGGGGCGAATACGCAGTATTTT. The V and J genes are TRBV10-2 and TRBJ2-3, with 9 bases that match TRBD2. Germline CDR1 is WSHSY and CDR2 is SAAADI. The CDR3 totals 15 residues. J lost 7 bases, V lost 3 bases, and 8 bases had no gene match.

The V and J genes are TRBV9 and TRBJ1-6; D uncertain. Trimming shortened V by 0 bases and J by 10 bases, and 8 bases separated the two germline ends. The CDR3 has 13 residues. Germline V gene lookup returns CDR1 SGDLS and CDR2 YYNGEE. CDR3 region: CASSVGVESPLHF. The CDR3 DNA sequence: TGTGCCAGCAGCGTAGGTGTCGAATCACCCCTCCACTTT.

This chain links TRBV4-1 with TRBJ1-1, with unresolved D. CDR1 and CDR2 from the germline V gene are MGHRA and YSYEKL. V lost 0 bases and J 1 base, leaving 9 bases between the germline ends. The CDR3 has 15 amino acids. The CDR3 coding sequence is TGCGCCAGCAGCCAAGAGGGAATTCCGAACACTGAAGCTTTCTTT. Its translation is CASSQEGIPNTEAFF.

The CDR3 protein is CASRRTGGDYGYTF. CDR3 nucleotide sequence: TGTGCCAGCAGACGGACAGGGGGCGACTATGGCTACACCTTC. This chain uses TRBV6-5 with TRBJ1-2; 11 bases map to TRBD1. V lost 6 bases and J lost 3; bases outside the gene matches: 3. The germline gives CDR1 MNHEY, CDR2 SVGAGI. This CDR3 region has 14 residues.

The genes are TRBV2 and TRBJ1-2; the D gene is possibly TRBD1 (6 bases). The CDR3 covers 14 residues. V was cut by 2 bases and J by 0 bases, with 7 bases left in between. The germline V gene encodes CDR1 SNHLY and CDR2 FYNNEI. CDR3 sequence: CASSERQANYGYTF. In nucleotides, the CDR3 is TGTGCCAGCAGTGAACGACAGGCTAACTATGGCTACACCTTC.

This sequence joins TRBV9 and TRBJ2-2; 9 nucleotides align to TRBD1. The CDR3 extends over 15 amino acids. V shed 4 bases and J 4 bases; nucleotides not matched to a gene: 5. CDR1 is SGDLS, CDR2 YYNGEE, per germline. As DNA, the CDR3 is TGTGCCAGCAGCCTCTCGGGACAGGGCACCGGGGAGCTGTTTTTT. It specifies CASSLSGQGTGELFF.